This T cell receptor (beta chain) came from a study of blood T cell repertoires in COVID-19. The CDR3 is 13 amino acids. The ends were cut back, 2 bases at V and 5 bases at J, with 6 bases in the middle. The protocol was immunoSEQ multiplex PCR, while the TCRdb copy is restricted to in-frame clones and leaves out a portion. The sample has about 21,000 clones; around 90% are singletons. The receptor was isolated from a man aged 65-85 years with active COVID-19. The chain employs TRBV12-3 or TRBV12-4 and TRBJ2-2, with D perhaps matching TRBD2 (6 bases). Material: peripheral blood. In nucleotides, the CDR3 is TGTGCCAGCAGTTTACGGGAGACCGGGGAGCTGTTTTTT. Translating gives CASSLRETGELFF.